The 16 T cell receptor beta chains below come from one sample, sequenced in a study of blood T cell repertoires in COVID-19. Produced via immunoSEQ multiplex PCR; TCRdb's table is partial and in-frame only. Counted here are hundreds of thousands of clones, approximately 90% occurring once; the ten biggest clones make up under 1.5%. The specimen was peripheral blood. These receptors all come from a woman in her twenties or thirties with active or convalescent COVID-19.

About this clone: Other DNA sequences from this sample encode an identical CDR3 as well. The V call is TRBV6-5, the J call TRBJ1-1; TRBD1 matches 8 bases. V lost 6 bases, J lost 4 bases, and 4 bases stayed unmatched. The CDR3 has 13 residues. Germline CDR1 reads MNHEY; CDR2 reads SVGAGI. The CDR3 loop is CASSPTGGTEAFF. CDR3 DNA: TGTGCCAGCAGCCCCACAGGGGGCACTGAAGCTTTCTTT.

This clone has only one observation. At one of its ends the junction is not consistent with the germline gene, which may arise from a read error. The rearrangement joins TRBV14 to TRBJ2-2, with no clear D. The CDR3 covers 18 residues. Germline lookup yields CDR1 SGHDN and CDR2 FVKESK. CDR3 residues: CARSQDGRPGPTTGELFF. The CDR3, as DNA: TGTGCCCGCAGCCAAGATGGGCGTCCAGGCCCCACGACCGGGGAGCTGTTTTTT.

V and J are TRBV27 and TRBJ2-3, with D unresolved. Germline assignment: CDR1 MNHEY and CDR2 SMNVEV (reference sequence). This CDR3 has 15 residues. Between the trimmed V and J ends, which lost 0 bases and 4 bases, there was a span of 11 bases. DNA of the CDR3: TGTGCCAGCAGTTTATCCCGGTCTAAGCCAGATACGCAGTATTTT. Protein: CASSLSRSKPDTQYF.

This rearrangement joins TRBV6-2 or TRBV6-3 to TRBJ1-5, with 10 bases aligning to TRBD1. The germline V gene encodes CDR1 MNHEY and CDR2 SVGEGT. The CDR3 sequence is 20 residues long. The V and J ends lost 1 base and 9 bases, in that order; junction bases with no gene match: 21. The CDR3 is CASSYLHRDRGAGITSPQHF. DNA of the CDR3: TGTGCCAGCAGTTACTTACACCGGGACAGGGGCGCGGGTATAACGTCGCCCCAGCATTTT.

The rearrangement links TRBV2 to TRBJ1-2; TRBD1 is a possible D gene (5 bases). Looked up from germline, CDR1 is SNHLY and CDR2 is FYNNEI. The CDR3 has 15 residues. V dropped 2 bases and J dropped 4 bases, with 14 bases sitting between them. In DNA, the CDR3 is TGTGCCAGCAGTGAACAAGGGGCAGGTGTCTATGGCTACACCTTC. This translates into CASSEQGAGVYGYTF.

The chain uses TRBV11-2 and TRBJ2-7, with TRBD2 as a possible D gene (5 bases). The CDR3 extends over 14 amino acids. Trimming cost V 6 bases and J 3 bases, with 15 bases left between them. Per the germline V gene, CDR1 is SGHAT and CDR2 is FQNNGV. CDR3 in amino acids: CASSFGNLGYEQYF. For the CDR3, the DNA is TGTGCCAGCAGTTTCGGGAATCTGGGCTACGAGCAGTACTTC.

The chain has TRBV27 and TRBJ2-1; TRBD2 agrees at 9 bases. The trim removed 0 bases at V and 9 bases at J, leaving 15 bases unmatched. Germline CDR1 reads MNHEY; CDR2 reads SMNVEV (reference sequence). The CDR3 totals 18 residues. CDR3 coding DNA: TGTGCCAGCAGTTTATCAGCCCCTGGTGCGGGGGGGCGGGGTGAGCAGTTCTTC. Translated: CASSLSAPGAGGRGEQFF.

J is TRBJ2-4 and V is TRBV7-9; D may be TRBD1 (5 bases). The V end lost 3 bases, the J end lost 0 bases, and 9 bases lay between the germline ends. Per germline, CDR1 SEHNR and CDR2 FQNEAQ (reference sequence). The CDR3 is 15 residues long. As DNA, the CDR3 is TGTGCCAGCAGCTTGAGCCAGGGAGCCAAAAACATTCAGTACTTC. Its protein product is CASSLSQGAKNIQYF.

The CDR3 loop reads CASSARLRGGPNYGYTF. The CDR3 nucleotides read TGTGCCAGCAGCGCAAGGTTGAGGGGAGGACCTAACTATGGCTACACCTTC. The chain combines TRBV9 with TRBJ1-2, with TRBD1 as a possible D gene (5 bases). V dropped 3 bases and J dropped 0 bases, with 18 bases sitting between them. Germline CDR1 SGDLS, CDR2 YYNGEE. This CDR3 region has 17 residues.

The rearrangement uses TRBV6-5 and TRBJ2-2, with 7 bases that match TRBD1. Trimming took 6 bases from V and 2 from J; bases not matched to a gene: 6. CDR1 and CDR2 from the germline V gene are MNHEY and SVGAGI. The CDR3 has 15 residues. The CDR3 here is CASSPDRENTGELFF. CDR3 DNA: TGTGCCAGCAGCCCCGACAGGGAAAACACCGGGGAGCTGTTTTTT.

V and J are TRBV19 and TRBJ2-3; TRBD1 matches 7 bases. The CDR3 covers 17 residues. Germline V gene lookup returns CDR1 LNHDA and CDR2 SQIVND (reference sequence). V gave up 1 base and J gave up 0 bases; unmatched junction bases: 7. In nucleotides, the CDR3 is TGTGCCAGTAGTATAGGCCACACAGGGGCTAGCACAGATACGCAGTATTTT. Translated: CASSIGHTGASTDTQYF.

The rearrangement links TRBV19 to TRBJ1-1, with D possibly TRBD1 on 5 matching bases. V was cut by 5 bases and J by 3 bases, with 16 bases left in between. Germline V gives CDR1 LNHDA, CDR2 SQIVND (reference sequence). CDR3 length: 15 residues. The DNA for the CDR3 is TGTGCCAGTAGTCAGACAGCAACCTGGGACACTGAAGCTTTCTTT. Its protein is CASSQTATWDTEAFF.

The chain couples TRBV7-9 to TRBJ1-5; D ambiguous. The V gene lost 4 bases and the J gene lost 6 bases, with 10 bases spanning the gap. This CDR3 has 13 residues. Germline V gives CDR1 SEHNR, CDR2 FQNEAQ (reference sequence). The CDR3 region has the DNA TGTGCCAGCAGCTCCTCCCTTTCTCAGCCCCAGCATTTT. The encoded protein is CASSSSLSQPQHF. Full variable domain (outside the CDR3, taken from reference TRBV7-9 and TRBJ1-5): DTGVSQNPRHKITKRGQNVTFRCDPISEHNRLYWYRQTLGQGPEFLTYFQNEAQLEKSRLLSDRFSAERPKGSFSTLEIQRTEQGDSAMYLCASSSSLSQPQHFGDGTRLSIL.

The rearrangement joins TRBV29-1 to TRBJ1-2; D call uncertain. The germline V gene encodes CDR1 SQVTM and CDR2 ANQGSEA. The CDR3 length is 11 residues. V lost 7 bases and J lost 6, with 12 bases in between. The CDR3 sequence is CSAATEHGYTF. The CDR3 DNA reads TGCAGCGCCGCCACAGAACATGGCTACACCTTC.

J is TRBJ1-4 and V is TRBV13; a weak D match, TRBD1 (5 bases). CDR1 and CDR2 from the germline V gene are PRHDT and FYEKMQ (reference sequence). V dropped 0 bases and J dropped 0 bases, with 11 bases sitting between them. This CDR3 is 17 amino acids long. The CDR3 nucleotides are TGTGCCAGCAGCTTAGGTCTCAGGGAGGCAACTAATGAAAAACTGTTTTTT. Amino acids: CASSLGLREATNEKLFF.

Concerning this clone: Within the sample, other DNA sequences also encode this same CDR3. V gene TRBV5-4 combines with J gene TRBJ2-3, with 10 bases identical to TRBD2. In germline, CDR1 is SGHNT, CDR2 YYREEE (reference sequence). CDR3 length: 16 amino acids. Germline trimming cut 0 bases from V and 4 bases from J; bases unmatched to any gene: 5. CDR3 residues: CASSLGAGGPADTQYF. CDR3 coding DNA: TGTGCCAGCAGCTTGGGAGCGGGGGGGCCGGCAGATACGCAGTATTTT.